This TCR beta chain appears in the sequencing data of a study of blood T cell repertoires in COVID-19. The overall study: PBMCs, B-cell-depleted T cells, or T cells were the source of the cDNA or gDNA that made up the material.

From germline, CDR1 is GTSNPN and CDR2 SVGIG (reference sequence). V lost 2 bases to trimming and J lost 8 bases, with 9 bases between them. CDR3 length equals 12 residues. Profiled with immunoSEQ multiplex PCR; TCRdb holds only in-frame clones, not every one. The sample yields roughly 300,000 clones, approximately 92% seen once. The chain uses TRBV30 and TRBJ1-4; D gene uncertain. The source is a woman aged 25 to 39 who had recovered from COVID-19. Sequenced sample: PBMCs or T cells enriched from blood (not recorded which). CDR3 DNA: TGTGCCTGGAGTAGGGAGGACGAAAAACTGTTTTTT. The encoded protein is CAWSREDEKLFF.